This T cell receptor (beta chain) appears in the sequencing data of a study of cytomegalovirus exposure and HLA in healthy donors. PCR employed 60 Vbeta and 13 Jbeta primers. Measured with immunoSEQ multiplex PCR; TCRdb has only the in-frame clones, and not every one. The sample lists more than 80,000 clones; approximately 75% were seen once. This clone was seen a handful of times. These donors counted as nominally healthy when sampled, but unrecorded immune exposures were likely. Sequencing was done on a sample of PBMCs. The clonotype was recovered from a female donor in good health and CMV-seropositive.

CDR3 DNA sequence: TGTGCCAGCAGTTTAGGGCTAGCGGGATACCAAGAGACCCAGTACTTC. It yields the protein CASSLGLAGYQETQYF. This sequence joins TRBV28 and TRBJ2-5, with TRBD2 identical over 9 bases. This CDR3 contains 16 residues. The J segment lost 0 bases and the V segment lost 2 bases, leaving 4 bases of the junction unmatched. Germline loops: CDR1 MDHEN, CDR2 SYDVKM.